The T cell receptor (beta chain) described here comes from a study of CD8+ T cells in alopecia areata. cDNA serving as the sequencing template came from extracted, reverse transcribed RNA. Sequencing was performed with immunoSEQ multiplex PCR; in TCRdb, only in-frame clones are kept and a portion is missing. This table holds over 150,000 clones, roughly 56% found once. This clone has a handful of counts. Its ends do not fully match the called genes, so a read error is possible. The CDR3 loop spans 14 amino acids. Germline V lookup: CDR1 MGHRA, CDR2 YSYEKL. The receptor was isolated from a human donor in good health. What was sequenced was CD8+ T cells sorted from blood. The chain joins TRBV4-1 to TRBJ1-1; D gene uncertain. CDR3 residues: CASRFKERNTEAFF. The DNA for the CDR3 is TGTGCCAGCAGGTTCAAGGAGCGCAACACTGAAGCTTTCTTT.